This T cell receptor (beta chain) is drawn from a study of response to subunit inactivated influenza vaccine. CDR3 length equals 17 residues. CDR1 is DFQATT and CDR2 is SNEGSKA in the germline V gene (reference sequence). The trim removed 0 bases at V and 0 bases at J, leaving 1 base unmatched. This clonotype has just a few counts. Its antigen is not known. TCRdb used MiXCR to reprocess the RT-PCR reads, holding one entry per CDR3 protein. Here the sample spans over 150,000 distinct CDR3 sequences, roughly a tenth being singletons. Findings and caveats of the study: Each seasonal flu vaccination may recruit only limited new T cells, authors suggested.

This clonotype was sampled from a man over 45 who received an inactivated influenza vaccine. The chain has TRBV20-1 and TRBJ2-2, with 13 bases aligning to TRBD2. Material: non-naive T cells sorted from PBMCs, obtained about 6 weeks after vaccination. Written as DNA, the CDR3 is TGCAGTGCTAGAGACGGGACTAGCGGGACGAACACCGGGGAGCTGTTTTTT. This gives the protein CSARDGTSGTNTGELFF.